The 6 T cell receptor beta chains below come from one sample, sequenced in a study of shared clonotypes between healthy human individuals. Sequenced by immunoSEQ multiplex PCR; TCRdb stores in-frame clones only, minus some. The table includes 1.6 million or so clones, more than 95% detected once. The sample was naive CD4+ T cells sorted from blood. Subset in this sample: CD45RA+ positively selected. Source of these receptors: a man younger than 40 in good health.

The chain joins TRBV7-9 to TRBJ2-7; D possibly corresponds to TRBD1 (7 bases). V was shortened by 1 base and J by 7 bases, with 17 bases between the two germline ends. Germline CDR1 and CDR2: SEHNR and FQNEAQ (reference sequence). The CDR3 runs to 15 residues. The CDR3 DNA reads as TGTGCCAGCAGCTTAGAATTGGGACTGACAGGGGAGCAGTACTTC. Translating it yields CASSLELGLTGEQYF.

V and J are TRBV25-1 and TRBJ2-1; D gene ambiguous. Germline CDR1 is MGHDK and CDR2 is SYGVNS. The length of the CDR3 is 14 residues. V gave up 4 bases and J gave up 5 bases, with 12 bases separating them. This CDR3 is CASSVSLWDNEQFF. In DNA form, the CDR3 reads TGTGCCAGCAGTGTGTCCTTGTGGGACAATGAGCAGTTCTTC.

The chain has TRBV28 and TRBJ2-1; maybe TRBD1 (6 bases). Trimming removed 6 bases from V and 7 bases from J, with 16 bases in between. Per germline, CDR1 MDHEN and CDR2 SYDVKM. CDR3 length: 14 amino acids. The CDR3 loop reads CASSNTGLGNEQFF. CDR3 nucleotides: TGTGCCAGCAGCAATACAGGGTTGGGTAATGAGCAGTTCTTC.

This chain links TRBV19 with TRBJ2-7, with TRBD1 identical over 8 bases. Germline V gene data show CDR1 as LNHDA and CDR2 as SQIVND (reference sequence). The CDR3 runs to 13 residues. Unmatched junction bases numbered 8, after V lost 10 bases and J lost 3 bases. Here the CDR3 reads CATATGVSYEQYF. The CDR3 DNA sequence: TGTGCCACCGCGACAGGGGTCAGCTACGAGCAGTACTTC.

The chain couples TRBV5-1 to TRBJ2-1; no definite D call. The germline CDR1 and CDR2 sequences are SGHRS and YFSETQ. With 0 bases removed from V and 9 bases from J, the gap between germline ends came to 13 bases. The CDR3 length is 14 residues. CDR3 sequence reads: CASSLEAQMAEQFF. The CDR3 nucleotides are TGCGCCAGCAGCTTGGAAGCCCAGATGGCTGAGCAGTTCTTC.

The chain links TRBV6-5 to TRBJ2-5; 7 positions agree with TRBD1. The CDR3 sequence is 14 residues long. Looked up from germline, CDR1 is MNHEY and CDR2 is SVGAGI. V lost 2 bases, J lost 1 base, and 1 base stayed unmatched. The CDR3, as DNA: TGTGCCAGCAGTTACAACAGGGGCCAAGAGACCCAGTACTTC. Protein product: CASSYNRGQETQYF.